The T cell receptor (beta chain) described here comes from a study of response to subunit inactivated influenza vaccine. General study points: Authors suggested seasonal influenza vaccinations each recruit few new T cells.

This clonotype was seen more than once but under ten times. Its antigen is still unknown. Germline values: CDR1 MNHNS, CDR2 SASEGT. The CDR3 has 15 residues. The V end lost 5 bases, the J end lost 1 base, and 12 bases lay between the germline ends. Via MiXCR, TCRdb re-called the RT-PCR reads, giving one row per CDR3 protein. The sample contains about 300,000 distinct CDR3 sequences, less than 25% of which appear only once. Sequenced material: PBMCs from blood, taken less than 22 months after vaccination. The chain joins TRBV6-1 to TRBJ2-1; the D is unclear. The source is a man aged 50 to 75 who received an inactivated influenza vaccine. The CDR3 nucleotides are TGTGCCAGCAGTAAAGATGGCGGATCCTACAATGAGCAGTTCTTC. This encodes CASSKDGGSYNEQFF.